A single TCR beta chain is shown here with its context. These data come from a study of TIL therapy for anti-PD-1-resistant metastatic lung cancer. Study background: Median tumor PD-L1 proportion score was approximately 6.3%.

Sequencing used immunoSEQ v3. Sequencing was performed with immunoSEQ multiplex PCR; in TCRdb, only in-frame clones are kept and a portion is missing. The table records approximately 87,000 clones, about 71% of them present only once. CDR1 and CDR2 (germline): SGHTA, FQGNSA. The CDR3 loop spans 16 amino acids. Trimming pared 5 bases from V and 0 bases from J, leaving 14 bases between. Documented time point: pre-treatment sample, taken before nivolumab and TIL therapy. Pleural nodules or supraclavicular lymph nodes made up most of the excised metastases sampled. The material sequenced was tumor tissue, taken at baseline. The source is a person between 25 and 80 years old with non-small cell lung cancer. The genes are TRBV7-2 and TRBJ1-5; D not certain. The CDR3 nucleotides are TGTGCCAGCAGCCTGGGAATTCCTTATAGCAATCAGCCCCAGCATTTT. It codes for CASSLGIPYSNQPQHF.